This T cell receptor (beta chain) appears in the sequencing data of a study of blood T cell repertoires in COVID-19. The wider study: Acute and convalescent COVID-19 samples came from the United States, Italy and Spain.

Authors' data handling: The assay estimated nucleated cells by amplifying reference gene primers. Some clones are missing from TCRdb's copy, which holds only in-frame ones; the method was immunoSEQ multiplex PCR. D and trimming come from the DNA, and the V and J calls and clone size come from that table. The sample holds about 330,000 clones; approximately 87% are singletons and the top ten take approximately 4%. The V end lost 3 bases, the J end lost 7 bases, and 13 bases lay between the germline ends. Per the germline V gene, CDR1 is SGHTA and CDR2 is FQGNSA. The CDR3 runs 15 residues. Sequencing was carried out using peripheral blood. V is TRBV7-2 and J is TRBJ1-6; tentative D call: TRBD1 (6 bases). The source is a woman aged 45-59 years with active or convalescent COVID-19. DNA of the CDR3: TGTGCCAGCAGCTTTGACGGGACACCAAATTCACCCCTCCACTTT. Protein product: CASSFDGTPNSPLHF. The variable domain in full, with the rest retrieved from reference TRBV7-2 and TRBJ1-6, is GAGVSQSPSNKVTEKGKDVELRCDPISGHTALYWYRQSLGQGLEFLIYFQGNSAPDKSGLPSDRFSAERTGGSVSTLTIQRTQQEDSAVYLCASSFDGTPNSPLHFGNGTRLTVT.